The T cell receptor (beta chain) under discussion was sequenced for a study of vaccination effects on CD4 cells after COVID-19. This table comes from immunoSEQ multiplex PCR, and its TCRdb copy is limited to in-frame clones, with some not included. This sample yields more than 25,000 clones, of which around 75% are seen a single time; roughly 15% belongs to the top ten. Study-wide findings and caveats: Missing from the study were early post-infection timepoints, and its convalescent patients were few.

The CDR3 covers 14 residues. Germline assignment: CDR1 SGHRS and CDR2 YFSETQ. V was shortened by 3 bases and J by 4 bases, with 10 bases between the two germline ends. Remarks on this clone: Its antigen is not known.

Under the ViraFEST assay, PBMC were stimulated with viral peptide pools so that antigen-specific CD4+ T cells expanded. Sequencing was performed afterwards. Cells that had been cultured for 10 days were the source of isolated CD4+ T cells. Two-dose vaccination with either BNT162b2 or mRNA-1273 was given to the participants. Absence of prior SARS-CoV-2 infection characterized the vaccine recipients, who showed negative nucleocapsid antibodies. The authors replaced half the medium with IL-2 medium on days 3 and 7. The clonotype was recovered from a human donor who received a COVID-19 vaccine. This material consisted of CD4+ T cells from PBMCs cultured with HCoV-229E spike peptides, taken after COVID-19 vaccination. This sequence joins TRBV5-1 and TRBJ2-2; D is possibly TRBD1 or TRBD2 (5 bases each). CDR3 sequence (DNA): TGCGCCAGCAGCTCTTCAGGGACCACCGGGGAGCTGTTTTTT. This gives the protein CASSSSGTTGELFF.